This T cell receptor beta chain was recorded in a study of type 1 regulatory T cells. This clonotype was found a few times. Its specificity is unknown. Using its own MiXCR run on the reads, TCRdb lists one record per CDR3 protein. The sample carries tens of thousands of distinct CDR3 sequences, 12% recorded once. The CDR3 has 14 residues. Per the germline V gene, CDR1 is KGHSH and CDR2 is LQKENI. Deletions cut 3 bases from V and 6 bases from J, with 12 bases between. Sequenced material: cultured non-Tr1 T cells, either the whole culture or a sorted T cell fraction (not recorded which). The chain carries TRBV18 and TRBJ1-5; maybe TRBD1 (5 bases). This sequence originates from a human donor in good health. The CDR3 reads CASSPGRVSQPQHF. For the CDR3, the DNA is TGTGCCAGCTCACCGGGACGGGTCAGTCAGCCCCAGCATTTT. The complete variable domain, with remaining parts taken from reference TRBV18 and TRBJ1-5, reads NAGVMQNPRHLVRRRGQEARLRCSPMKGHSHVYWYRQLPEEGLKFMVYLQKENIIDESGMPKERFSAEFPKEGPSILRIQQVVRGDSAAYFCASSPGRVSQPQHFGDGTRLSIL.